A single sample is the source of the 8 T cell receptor beta chains below, sequenced in a study of T cell repertoires in cytomegalovirus infection. TCRdb analysed the reads with MiXCR anew, one entry per CDR3 protein. The sample lists some 940,000 distinct CDR3 sequences, roughly a third occurring once. Their target antigens are unknown. The material was cultured CD8+ T cells from PBMCs, obtained from culture after CMV antigen stimulation. These receptors were obtained from a human donor in good health (CMV status not recorded). Some clones in this sample may be carry-over from other donors' samples.

Remarks on this clonotype: A junction boundary mismatches the germline segment, possibly from a read error. The J gene is TRBJ2-7, the V gene TRBV5-1; D remains ambiguous. Germline V gives CDR1 SGHRS, CDR2 YFSETQ. This CDR3 is built from 14 residues. DNA for the CDR3: TGCGCCAGCACCTTGGGGTTTGGTCCCTACGAGCAGTACTTC. This translates into CASTLGFGPYEQYF. Using reference TRBV5-1 and TRBJ2-7 for the parts outside the CDR3, the full variable domain is KAGVTQTPRYLIKTRGQQVTLSCSPISGHRSVSWYQQTPGQGLQFLFEYFSETQRNKGNFPGRFSGRQFSNSRSEMNVSTLELGDSALYLCASTLGFGPYEQYFGPGTRLTVT.

This rearrangement joins TRBV12-3 or TRBV12-4 to TRBJ1-5; tentative D call: TRBD1 (6 bases). The CDR3 extends over 13 amino acids. Trimming took 8 bases from V and 4 from J, leaving 12 bases between them. DNA for the CDR3: TGTGCCAGCTCCAGGGGCGAAAATCAGCCCCAGCATTTT. Its translation is CASSRGENQPQHF.

The gene calls are TRBV20-1 and TRBJ2-7; TRBD1 matches 8 bases. V gave up 6 bases and J gave up 4 bases; unmatched junction bases: 11. Germline CDR1 reads DFQATT; CDR2 reads SNEGSKA (reference sequence). This CDR3 is 14 amino acids long. As DNA, the CDR3 is TGCAGTGCAGTCGACAGGGGAAGGGGTTACGAGCAGTACGTC. Translating gives CSAVDRGRGYEQYV.

The rearrangement uses TRBV7-8 and TRBJ2-7, with 8 bases aligning to TRBD2. Looked up from germline, CDR1 is SGHVS and CDR2 is FQNEAQ. V was pared by 4 bases and J by 7 bases, with 12 bases of the junction left unmatched. CDR3 length: 15 residues. The CDR3 nucleotides read TGTGCCAGCAGCTCGCAGGGGCGGGGGGCGAGGGAGCAGTACGTC. Translating it yields CASSSQGRGAREQYV.

This clonotype has just a few counts. CDR3 DNA sequence: TGTGCCAGCGCTGGGATTAAAGTTGATTCACCCCTCCACTTT. As protein: CASAGIKVDSPLHF. The gene calls are TRBV6-5 and TRBJ1-6; D is unclear. CDR3 size: 14 residues. The germline gives CDR1 MNHEY, CDR2 SVGAGI. V was shortened by 8 bases and J by 8 bases, with 16 bases between the two germline ends.

CDR3 in amino acids: CASSPGLAPHEQFF. CDR3 nucleotide sequence: TGTGCCAGCAGTCCGGGACTAGCGCCCCATGAGCAGTTCTTC. The rearrangement links TRBV28 to TRBJ2-1; 10 nucleotides align to TRBD2. Germline CDR1 and CDR2: MDHEN and SYDVKM. CDR3 size: 14 residues. After removal of 5 bases from V and 8 bases from J, the junction contained 6 bases not matched to a gene. Full variable domain (outside the CDR3, taken from reference TRBV28 and TRBJ2-1): DVKVTQSSRYLVKRTGEKVFLECVQDMDHENMFWYRQDPGLGLRLIYFSYDVKMKEKGDIPEGYSVSREKKERFSLILESASTNQTSMYLCASSPGLAPHEQFFGPGTRLTVL.

The chain combines TRBV6-2 or TRBV6-3 with TRBJ2-2; a possible D gene is TRBD1 (5 bases). Germline V gives CDR1 MNHEY, CDR2 SVGEGT. This CDR3 is 14 amino acids long. V was trimmed by 10 bases and J by 2 bases, leaving 14 bases between them. The CDR3 region has the DNA TGTGCCACCGATCCAGGGTTAAACACCGGGGAGCTGTTTTTT. The encoded protein is CATDPGLNTGELFF.

The V call is TRBV23-1, the J call TRBJ2-5, with D unresolved. TRBV23-1 is recorded as an ORF, its role being uncertain. The CDR3 sequence is 13 residues long. With 4 bases removed from V and 3 bases from J, the gap between germline ends came to 9 bases. CDR3 DNA sequence: TGCGCCAGCAGTCCCGGCCCAGAAGAGACCCAGTACTTC. Translation: CASSPGPEETQYF.